A single sample gave rise to the 12 T cell receptor beta chains below, sequenced in a study of blood T cell repertoires in COVID-19 (TCRdb year 2020). The library was made by the immunoSEQ multiplex PCR assay. TCRdb took this table from immuneACCESS and kept in-frame rearrangements with V and J called. Such tables lack part of the clones; where checked against another copy, unresolved V genes explain under half of the gap, and the rest is unexplained. The sample includes roughly 140,000 clones, with approximately 90% observed a single time. The top ten clones comprise approximately 9.9% of the sample. Material: peripheral blood. The receptors originated from an elderly woman with acute or convalescent COVID-19.

The J gene is TRBJ1-1, the V gene TRBV7-2; D ambiguous. Trimming took off 4 bases at V and 1 base at J, with 19 bases between the two ends. This CDR3 has 17 residues. CDR1 is SGHTA and CDR2 is FQGNSA in the germline V gene. The CDR3 bases are TGTGCCAGCAGCTCTCCCTCCGGGAGGGTTCAGAACACTGAAGCTTTCTTT. Protein sequence: CASSSPSGRVQNTEAFF.

J is TRBJ1-1 and V is TRBV5-1; 8 nucleotides align to TRBD1. J gave up 5 bases and V 1 base, and 7 bases lay outside the gene matches. Germline-derived CDR1 and CDR2 are SGHRS and YFSETQ. The CDR3 contains 15 residues. CDR3 amino acids: CASSLSQGGVTEAFF. CDR3 sequence (DNA): TGCGCCAGCAGCTTGTCACAGGGGGGTGTAACTGAAGCTTTCTTT. The full variable domain, rest sourced from reference TRBV5-1 and TRBJ1-1, is KAGVTQTPRYLIKTRGQQVTLSCSPISGHRSVSWYQQTPGQGLQFLFEYFSETQRNKGNFPGRFSGRQFSNSRSEMNVSTLELGDSALYLCASSLSQGGVTEAFFGQGTRLTVV.

The chain employs TRBV30 and TRBJ2-2; D is unresolved. Trimming removed 0 bases from V and 2 bases from J, with 7 bases in between. From germline, CDR1 is GTSNPN and CDR2 SVGIG (reference sequence). There are 14 residues in the CDR3. The CDR3 coding sequence is TGTGCCTGGAGTGTACTTCCAAACACCGGGGAGCTGTTTTTT. This encodes CAWSVLPNTGELFF.

The rearrangement joins TRBV11-2 to TRBJ2-7; 9 nucleotides match TRBD1. After removal of 3 bases from V and 4 bases from J, the junction contained 7 bases not matched to a gene. The CDR3 sequence is 15 residues long. Germline assignment: CDR1 SGHAT and CDR2 FQNNGV. The CDR3 nucleotides read TGTGCCAGCAGCTTGGCGGGACAGGGTTATTACGAGCAGTACTTC. It is translated as CASSLAGQGYYEQYF.

This rearrangement joins TRBV5-6 to TRBJ1-2; 8 nucleotides agree with TRBD1. CDR3 length: 15 amino acids. Unmatched junction bases numbered 7, after V lost 4 bases and J lost 2 bases. The germline V gene encodes CDR1 SGHDT and CDR2 YYEEEE. CDR3 sequence: CASSTPRQGNYGYTF. CDR3 nucleotides: TGTGCCAGCAGCACCCCTCGACAGGGGAACTATGGCTACACCTTC.

The chain joins TRBV7-8 to TRBJ2-2, with 14 bases that match TRBD2. Trimming removed 4 bases from V and 7 bases from J; junction bases left unmatched: 14. CDR3 length: 19 amino acids. CDR1 SGHVS and CDR2 FQNEAQ come from the germline V gene. CDR3 DNA sequence: TGTGCCAGCAGCTCGCGGACTAGCGGGGGGCCGATTTTGGTCGGGGAGCTGTTTTTT. Amino acid sequence: CASSSRTSGGPILVGELFF.

The CDR3 here is CASSFGGGEGDTQYF. The CDR3 DNA follows: TGTGCCAGCAGCTTCGGCGGGGGGGAAGGAGATACGCAGTATTTT. This chain joins TRBV7-2 and TRBJ2-3, with TRBD2 matching 9 bases. Per the germline V gene, CDR1 is SGHTA and CDR2 is FQGNSA. The junction had 6 bases not matched to a gene; V was cut back by 3 bases and J by 5 bases. This CDR3 is built from 15 residues.

The genes are TRBV10-3 and TRBJ2-4, with TRBD2 as a possible D gene (6 bases). V lost 8 bases and J 2 bases, leaving 13 bases between the germline ends. The CDR3 has 14 residues. CDR1 is ENHRY and CDR2 is SYGVKD in the germline V gene. Here the CDR3 reads CAIAPGDSKNIQYF. The CDR3 nucleotides are TGTGCCATCGCCCCGGGGGATTCCAAAAACATTCAGTACTTC.

V and J are TRBV5-1 and TRBJ2-5; 7 bases match TRBD1. This CDR3 region has 15 residues. V gave up 2 bases and J gave up 5 bases; unmatched junction bases: 9. Germline CDR1 SGHRS, CDR2 YFSETQ. CDR3 sequence: CASSFPGTDRETQYF. The CDR3 DNA sequence: TGCGCCAGCAGCTTCCCCGGGACAGATAGGGAGACCCAGTACTTC.

The chain carries TRBV3-1 (or the pseudogene TRBV3-2) and TRBJ1-1; D ambiguous. The germline V gene encodes CDR1 LGHDT and CDR2 YNNKEL (reference sequence). Between the trimmed V and J ends, which lost 4 bases and 1 base, there was a span of 16 bases. The CDR3 covers 16 residues. In DNA, the CDR3 is TGTGCCAGCAGCCCCTTACTCGACCTAGGGAACACTGAAGCTTTCTTT. Amino acids: CASSPLLDLGNTEAFF.

This sequence joins TRBV7-3 and TRBJ2-3, with 11 bases that match TRBD2. J was trimmed by 5 bases and V by 2 bases; bases with no gene match: 6. CDR3 length: 16 amino acids. CDR1 is SGHTA, CDR2 FQGTGA, per germline. In DNA form, the CDR3 reads TGTGCCAGCAGCTTAGGAGTAGCGGGGGGGCAAGATACGCAGTATTTT. It codes for CASSLGVAGGQDTQYF.

The chain combines TRBV5-1 with TRBJ1-1; no clear D. The CDR3 length is 14 residues. V dropped 3 bases and J dropped 1 base, with 10 bases sitting between them. Looked up from germline, CDR1 is SGHRS and CDR2 is YFSETQ. CDR3 nucleotides: TGCGCCAGCAGCTCCGCCGCGGGGAACACTGAAGCTTTCTTT. Amino acids: CASSSAAGNTEAFF.